This T cell receptor (beta chain) was recovered during a study of T cell repertoires in cytomegalovirus infection. Study-level information: The authors used CMV epitopes that were HLA-C-restricted (recently identified) and HLA-B-restricted (well studied). It was the public TCR beta signatures that indicated both CMV infection and matching HLA type.

TCRdb independently ran MiXCR on the reads; one entry per CDR3 protein. The table shows about a million distinct CDR3 sequences, with 25% to 40% occurring only once. This clonotype showed up just once. Its target is unknown. Compared with germline, one end of the junction differs, possibly owing to a read error. The CDR3 extends over 13 amino acids. General study results and limits: HLA-C-restricted, CMV-specific TCR beta clonotypes were dominant ex vivo.

This sequence joins TRBV12-3 or TRBV12-4 and TRBJ2-3; D gene unclear. The source is a human donor in good health (CMV status not recorded). Some clones in this sample may be carry-over from other donors' samples. The source was cultured CD8+ T cells from PBMCs, collected from culture after CMV antigen stimulation. The CDR3 nucleotides read TGTGTCAGCAGTTTATTTCGTACAGATACGCAGTATTTT. Translated: CVSSLFRTDTQYF.